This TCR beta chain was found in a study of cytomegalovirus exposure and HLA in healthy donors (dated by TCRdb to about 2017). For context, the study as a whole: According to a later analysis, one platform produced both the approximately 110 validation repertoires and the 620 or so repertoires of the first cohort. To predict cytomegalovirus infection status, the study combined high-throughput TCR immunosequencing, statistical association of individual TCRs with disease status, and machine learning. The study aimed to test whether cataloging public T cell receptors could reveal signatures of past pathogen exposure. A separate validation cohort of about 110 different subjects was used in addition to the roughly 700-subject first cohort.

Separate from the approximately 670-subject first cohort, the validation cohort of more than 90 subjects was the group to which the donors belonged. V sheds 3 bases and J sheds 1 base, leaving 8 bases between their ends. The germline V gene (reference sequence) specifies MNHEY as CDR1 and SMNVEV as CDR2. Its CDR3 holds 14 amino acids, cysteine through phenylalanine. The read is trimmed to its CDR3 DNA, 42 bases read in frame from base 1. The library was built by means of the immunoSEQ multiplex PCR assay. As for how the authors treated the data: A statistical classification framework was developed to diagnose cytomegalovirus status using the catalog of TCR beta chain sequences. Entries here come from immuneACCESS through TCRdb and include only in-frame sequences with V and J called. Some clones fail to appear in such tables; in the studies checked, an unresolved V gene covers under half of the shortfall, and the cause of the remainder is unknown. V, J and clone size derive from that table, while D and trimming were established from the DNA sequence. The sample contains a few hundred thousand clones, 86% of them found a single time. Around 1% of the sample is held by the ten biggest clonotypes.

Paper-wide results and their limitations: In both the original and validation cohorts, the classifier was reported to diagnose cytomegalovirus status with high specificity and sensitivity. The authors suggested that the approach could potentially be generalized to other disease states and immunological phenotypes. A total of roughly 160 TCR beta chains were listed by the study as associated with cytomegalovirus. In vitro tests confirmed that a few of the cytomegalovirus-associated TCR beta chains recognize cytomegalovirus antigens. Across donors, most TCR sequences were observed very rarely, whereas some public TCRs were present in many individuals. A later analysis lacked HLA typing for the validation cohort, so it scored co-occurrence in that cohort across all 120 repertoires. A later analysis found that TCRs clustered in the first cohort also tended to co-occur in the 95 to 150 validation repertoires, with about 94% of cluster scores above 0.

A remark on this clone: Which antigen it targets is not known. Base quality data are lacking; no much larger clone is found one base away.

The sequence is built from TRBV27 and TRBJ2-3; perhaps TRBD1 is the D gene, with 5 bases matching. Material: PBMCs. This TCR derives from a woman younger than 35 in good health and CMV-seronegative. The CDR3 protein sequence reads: CASSLIRGTDTQYF. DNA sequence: TGTGCCAGCAGTTTGATCAGGGGCACAGATACGCAGTATTTT.